This T cell receptor (beta chain) originates from a study of blood T cell repertoires in COVID-19. Only in-frame clones appear in the TCRdb table, and some are missing; sequencing was by immunoSEQ multiplex PCR. The table records 240,000 or so clones, 88% of them present only once. The CDR3 runs to 16 residues. The V gene's germline CDR1 is SGHNT and CDR2 YYREEE (reference sequence). After removal of 4 bases from V and 4 bases from J, the junction contained 7 bases not matched to a gene. The chain employs TRBV5-4 and TRBJ2-2; 10 bases are shared with TRBD1. The receptor was isolated from a woman in her forties who had recovered from COVID-19. The specimen sequenced was peripheral blood. CDR3 protein: CASSGRQGAITGELFF. CDR3 in DNA: TGTGCCAGCAGCGGACGACAGGGGGCTATCACCGGGGAGCTGTTTTTT.